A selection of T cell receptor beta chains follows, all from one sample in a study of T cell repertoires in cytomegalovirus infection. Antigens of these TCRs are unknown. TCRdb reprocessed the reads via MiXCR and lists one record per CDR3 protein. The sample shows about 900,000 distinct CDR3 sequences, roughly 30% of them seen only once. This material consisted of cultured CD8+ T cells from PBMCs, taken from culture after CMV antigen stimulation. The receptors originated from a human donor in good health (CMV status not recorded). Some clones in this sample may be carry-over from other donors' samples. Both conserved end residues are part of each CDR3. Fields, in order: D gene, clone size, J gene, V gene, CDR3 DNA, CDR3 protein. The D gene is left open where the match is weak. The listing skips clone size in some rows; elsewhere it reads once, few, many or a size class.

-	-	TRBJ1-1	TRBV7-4	TGTGCCAGCAGCTTACCCGGAGGCAACTTTGAAGCTTTCTTT	CASSLPGGNFEAFF
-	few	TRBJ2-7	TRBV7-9	TGTGCTACGCTCGGGCAGGAAACCTACGAGCAGTACTTC	CATLGQETYEQYF
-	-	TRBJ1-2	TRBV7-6	TGTGCCAGCAGCTACGGACAGTGCGATGGCTACACCTTC	CASSYGQCDGYTF
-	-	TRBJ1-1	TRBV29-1	TGCAGCGTCGCGAGCAGGGGCACTGAAGCTTTCTTT	CSVASRGTEAFF
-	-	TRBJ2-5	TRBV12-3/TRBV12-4	TGTGCCAGCAGTCCCCCAAGATTGGGCCCACCAGAGACCCAGTACTTC	CASSPPRLGPPETQYF
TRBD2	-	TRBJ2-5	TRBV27	TGTGCCAGCAGTTTCGGAGCGGGGGGGATCGAGACCCAGTACTTC	CASSFGAGGIETQYF
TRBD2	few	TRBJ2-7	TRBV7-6	TGTGCCAGCAGTGAACTAGCGGGCAACTACGAGCAGTACTTC	CASSELAGNYEQYF
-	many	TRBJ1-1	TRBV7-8	TGTGCCAGCTTACGGACGCTCAACACTGAAGCTTTCTTT	CASLRTLNTEAFF
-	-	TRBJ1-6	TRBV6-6	TGTGCCAGCAGTAAGCGTAGGCGGACGAGCTCCTATAATTCACCCCTCCACTTT	CASSKRRRTSSYNSPLHF
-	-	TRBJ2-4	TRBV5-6	TGTGCCAGCAGCTTGTTGACAGCCGGTAGGGCCAAAAACATTCAGTACTTC	CASSLLTAGRAKNIQYF
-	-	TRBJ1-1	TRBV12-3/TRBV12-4	TGTGCCAGCAGTTTATCCCGACAGTTCACTGAAGCTTTCTTT	CASSLSRQFTEAFF
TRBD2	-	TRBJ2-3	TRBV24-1	TGTGCCACCAGTGAGCGGGGGGCCTCCACAGATACGCAGTATTTT	CATSERGASTDTQYF
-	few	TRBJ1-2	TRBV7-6	TGTGCCAGCAGATCCGTCTTCGAGGTCTATGGCTACACCTTC	CASRSVFEVYGYTF
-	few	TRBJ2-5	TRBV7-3	TGTGCCAGCAGCCCAGAGGGGCAGAGAAGGGAGACCCAGTACTTC	CASSPEGQRRETQYF
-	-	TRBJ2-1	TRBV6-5	TGTGCTAGCACACCCGGCCGGGGGTACAATGAGCAGTTCTTC	CASTPGRGYNEQFF
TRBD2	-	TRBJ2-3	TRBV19	TGTGCCAGTAGTATAGATCTACTAGCGGGGGACACAGATACGCAGTATTTT	CASSIDLLAGDTDTQYF
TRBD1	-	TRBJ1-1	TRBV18	TGTGCCAGCTCACCCTCATGGGACAGGGGGCTGGGCACTGAAGCTTTCTTT	CASSPSWDRGLGTEAFF
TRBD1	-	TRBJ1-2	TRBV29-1	TGCAGCGTTGAAGGCGGGACAGATTATGGCTACACCTTC	CSVEGGTDYGYTF
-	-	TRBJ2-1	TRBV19	TGTGCCAGTAGTTGGACTACGCCCACCAATGAGCAGTTCTTC	CASSWTTPTNEQFF
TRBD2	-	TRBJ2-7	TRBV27	TGTGCCAGCAGGATGACTAGCGGTCTCGAGCAGTACTTC	CASRMTSGLEQYF
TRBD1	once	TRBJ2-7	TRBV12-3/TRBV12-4	TGTGCCAGCAGTCCCGGACAGGGGATCTTCTACGAGCAGTACTTC	CASSPGQGIFYEQYF
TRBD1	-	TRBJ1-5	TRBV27	TGTGCCAGCAGTTTATGGACAGGGGCTGATCAGCCCCAGCATTTT	CASSLWTGADQPQHF
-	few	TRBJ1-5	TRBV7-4	TGTGCCAGCAGCTTAGATAAGCCCCAGGGGCGGCAGCCCCAGCATTTT	CASSLDKPQGRQPQHF
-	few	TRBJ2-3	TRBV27	TGTGCCAGCAGCCCGGACCTCACCACCAGATCAGATACGCAGTATTTT	CASSPDLTTRSDTQYF
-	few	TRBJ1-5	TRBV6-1	TGTGCCGCGGGGGACATAAATCAGCCCCAGCATTTT	CAAGDINQPQHF
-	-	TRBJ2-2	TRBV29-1	TGCAGCGTTCCCTCGCGGCAGGGAGGAGGAACCGGGGAGCTGTTTTTT	CSVPSRQGGGTGELFF
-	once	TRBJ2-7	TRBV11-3	TGTGCCAGCAGCTTAGAGGGGGCCGACGAGCAGTACTTC	CASSLEGADEQYF